This T cell receptor (beta chain) was recorded in a study of vaccination and CD4 T cells after COVID-19. Study-wide background: Convalescents were six males and four females, two of them Hispanic. Stimulation of the cells used overlapping spike peptide pools from SARS-CoV-2 and from the common cold coronaviruses HCoV-NL63, HCoV-OC43 and HCoV-229E. Each person enrolled got two BNT162b2 or mRNA-1273 vaccine doses.

Indicated treatment: roughly 11-day PBMC culture with coronavirus spike peptide pools or control peptides (ViraFEST assay). Researchers used the Oncomine TCR Beta short-read assay to sequence DNA from cultured CD4+ T cells. TCRdb reprocessed the PCR reads with MiXCR, giving one entry per CDR3 protein. The sample includes 11,000 to 15,000 distinct CDR3 sequences, roughly 30% of them seen just once. Between the trimmed V and J ends, which lost 4 bases and 4 bases, there was a span of 12 bases. The CDR3 contains 14 residues. Germline CDR1 reads MNHEY; CDR2 reads SVGEGT. A remark on this clonotype: Its target is not known.

This clonotype was obtained from a human donor who had recovered from COVID-19. Sequenced material: CD4+ T cells from blood, cultured in vitro. The chain carries TRBV6-2 or TRBV6-3 and TRBJ2-3; D is possibly TRBD1 or TRBD2 (5 bases each). The CDR3: CASSSPGAPDTQYF. CDR3 nucleotides: TGTGCCAGCAGTTCCCCCGGGGCCCCAGATACGCAGTATTTT.